A selection of T cell receptor beta chains follows, all from one sample in a study of T-cell memory formation after mild COVID-19. TCRdb re-derived calls from the 5' RACE reads in MiXCR, one entry per CDR3 protein. Among over 350,000 distinct CDR3 sequences listed, 20% to 25% were seen once. The sequenced sample consisted of PBMCs or a T cell subset sorted from them (not recorded which). Receptor source: an adult woman who had mild COVID-19 (a few samples of this study predate the infection). Cell type and time point are not known. CDR3s include the opening cysteine and the closing phenylalanine or tryptophan. The order of the fields is J gene, clone size, D gene, V gene, CDR3 DNA, CDR3 protein. D genes are given only for firm matches. Clone size is stated in some rows and not others, as once, few, many or a class when expanded.

j_gene: TRBJ1-2; abundance: .; d_gene: .; v_gene: TRBV9; CDR3nt: TGTGCCAGCAGCGTAGAGGGGCAAGGCTACGACTATGGCTACACCTTC; CDR3aa: CASSVEGQGYDYGYTF
j_gene: TRBJ2-4; abundance: once; d_gene: TRBD1; v_gene: TRBV5-6; CDR3nt: TGTGCCAGCAGCTTAGACAGGGTAAACATTCAGTACTTC; CDR3aa: CASSLDRVNIQYF
j_gene: TRBJ2-3; abundance: .; d_gene: TRBD2; v_gene: TRBV20-1; CDR3nt: TGCAGTGCCAACAGCGGGATCAGCACAGATACGCAGTATTTT; CDR3aa: CSANSGISTDTQYF
j_gene: TRBJ2-2; abundance: few; d_gene: TRBD2; v_gene: TRBV4-2; CDR3nt: TGTGCCAGCAGCCAAGGTGGGGGACTAGCAGACGAGCTGTTTTTT; CDR3aa: CASSQGGGLADELFF
j_gene: TRBJ2-7; abundance: .; d_gene: .; v_gene: TRBV7-6; CDR3nt: TGTGCCAGCAGCTACCGGGACGGCACCTACGAGCAGTACTTC; CDR3aa: CASSYRDGTYEQYF
j_gene: TRBJ2-2; abundance: few; d_gene: .; v_gene: TRBV24-1; CDR3nt: TGTGCCACCAGTGAACTCGGTGGAACAGGAGGGGCCGGGGAGCTGTTTTTT; CDR3aa: CATSELGGTGGAGELFF
j_gene: TRBJ2-7; abundance: .; d_gene: TRBD2; v_gene: TRBV27; CDR3nt: TGTGCCAGCAGTTTTTTGGGACTAGCGGCTTACGAGCAGTACTTC; CDR3aa: CASSFLGLAAYEQYF
j_gene: TRBJ1-2; abundance: .; d_gene: .; v_gene: TRBV4-3; CDR3nt: TGCGCCAGCAGCCAAGATTTCTACTATGGCTACACCTTC; CDR3aa: CASSQDFYYGYTF
j_gene: TRBJ1-2; abundance: .; d_gene: .; v_gene: TRBV7-8; CDR3nt: TGTGCCAGCAGCTTAGCGTCACAGGGCGATGGCTACACCTTC; CDR3aa: CASSLASQGDGYTF
j_gene: TRBJ1-1; abundance: few; d_gene: TRBD1; v_gene: TRBV7-9; CDR3nt: TGTGCCAGCAGATCGAGGACAGGGGGAGGCTCTGAAGCTTTCTTT; CDR3aa: CASRSRTGGGSEAFF
j_gene: TRBJ2-7; abundance: .; d_gene: .; v_gene: TRBV5-1; CDR3nt: TGCGCCAGCAGCATCGGGGACACCCTCTACGAGCAGTACTTC; CDR3aa: CASSIGDTLYEQYF
j_gene: TRBJ1-2; abundance: .; d_gene: .; v_gene: TRBV20-1; CDR3nt: TGCAGTGCTAGAGAAAGCGGGACCCGGGGAAGAGGCTACACCTTC; CDR3aa: CSARESGTRGRGYTF
j_gene: TRBJ1-5; abundance: .; d_gene: TRBD1; v_gene: TRBV12-3/TRBV12-4; CDR3nt: TGTGCCAGCAGCCCTTGGGAAGGACAGGCTCAGCCCCAGCATTTT; CDR3aa: CASSPWEGQAQPQHF
j_gene: TRBJ2-7; abundance: .; d_gene: TRBD1; v_gene: TRBV5-6; CDR3nt: TGTGCCAGCAGCCTCGACAGGGGTGGCACCTACGAGCAGTACTTC; CDR3aa: CASSLDRGGTYEQYF
j_gene: TRBJ2-2; abundance: .; d_gene: .; v_gene: TRBV5-1; CDR3nt: TGCGCCAGCAGCTTGGACTCCTACCCCAGTGACACCGGGGAGCTGTTTTTT; CDR3aa: CASSLDSYPSDTGELFF
j_gene: TRBJ2-4; abundance: many; d_gene: .; v_gene: TRBV12-3/TRBV12-4; CDR3nt: TGTGCCAGCAGTTGGGGCAAAAACATTCAGTACTTC; CDR3aa: CASSWGKNIQYF
j_gene: TRBJ1-2; abundance: .; d_gene: .; v_gene: TRBV20-1; CDR3nt: TGCAGTGCTAGAGGCCCGGGGAGAAAGACTGCTGGCTACACCTTC; CDR3aa: CSARGPGRKTAGYTF
j_gene: TRBJ1-2; abundance: .; d_gene: TRBD1; v_gene: TRBV12-3/TRBV12-4; CDR3nt: TGTGCCAGCAGTTTAGGTGGACAGGGTAGCGGCTACACCTTC; CDR3aa: CASSLGGQGSGYTF
j_gene: TRBJ2-1; abundance: .; d_gene: .; v_gene: TRBV29-1; CDR3nt: TGCAGCGTTGAAGGGGGGAGATACAATGAGCAGTTCTTC; CDR3aa: CSVEGGRYNEQFF
j_gene: TRBJ2-5; abundance: .; d_gene: TRBD1; v_gene: TRBV12-3/TRBV12-4; CDR3nt: TGTGCCAGCAGTTTAGAGACAGGGGCACAAGAGACCCAGTACTTC; CDR3aa: CASSLETGAQETQYF
j_gene: TRBJ1-3; abundance: .; d_gene: .; v_gene: TRBV20-1; CDR3nt: TGCAGTGCTAAGTGGGAGGGGCCTGGAAACACCATATATTTT; CDR3aa: CSAKWEGPGNTIYF
j_gene: TRBJ2-7; abundance: few; d_gene: TRBD2; v_gene: TRBV12-3/TRBV12-4; CDR3nt: TGTGCCAGCAGTTTTATGGGGGAGGGCTACCACGAGCAGTACTTC; CDR3aa: CASSFMGEGYHEQYF
j_gene: TRBJ1-2; abundance: .; d_gene: TRBD1; v_gene: TRBV6-6; CDR3nt: TGTGCCAGCAGTTCCCCGGACAGGTACTATGGCTACACCTTC; CDR3aa: CASSSPDRYYGYTF
j_gene: TRBJ1-1; abundance: .; d_gene: .; v_gene: TRBV4-2; CDR3nt: TGTGCCAGCAGCCAAGAAGAGGGGACCGGGACTACTGAAGCTTTCTTT; CDR3aa: CASSQEEGTGTTEAFF
j_gene: TRBJ2-3; abundance: many; d_gene: .; v_gene: TRBV7-9; CDR3nt: TGTGCCAGCAGCTTAGTGGCCGGCGGGGTCTTCCTCACAGATACGCAGTATTTT; CDR3aa: CASSLVAGGVFLTDTQYF
j_gene: TRBJ1-2; abundance: many; d_gene: .; v_gene: TRBV5-6; CDR3nt: TGTGCCAGCAGCTTGGATCCAGGGATGGTCGGGGGCTACACCTTC; CDR3aa: CASSLDPGMVGGYTF
j_gene: TRBJ1-2; abundance: .; d_gene: .; v_gene: TRBV7-2; CDR3nt: TGTGCCAGCAGCCCTGTCAGGGGTGACTATGGCTACACCTTC; CDR3aa: CASSPVRGDYGYTF
j_gene: TRBJ2-1; abundance: few; d_gene: TRBD1; v_gene: TRBV18; CDR3nt: TGTGCCAGCTCACCTCCGGGACAGGGACACAATGAGCAGTTCTTC; CDR3aa: CASSPPGQGHNEQFF
j_gene: TRBJ2-5; abundance: .; d_gene: .; v_gene: TRBV30; CDR3nt: TGTGCCTGGAATGTGGGTAGCGAGACCCAGTACTTC; CDR3aa: CAWNVGSETQYF
j_gene: TRBJ1-4; abundance: few; d_gene: .; v_gene: TRBV27; CDR3nt: TGTGCCAGCAGTTTATGGGACGGTGGGAATGAAAAACTGTTTTTT; CDR3aa: CASSLWDGGNEKLFF
j_gene: TRBJ2-1; abundance: .; d_gene: TRBD1; v_gene: TRBV6-5; CDR3nt: TGTGCCAGCAGACAGGGGATGTCATCCTACAATGAGCAGTTCTTC; CDR3aa: CASRQGMSSYNEQFF
j_gene: TRBJ1-1; abundance: few; d_gene: TRBD1; v_gene: TRBV28; CDR3nt: TGTGCCAGCAGAATCCCACAGGGGAGGGCCACTGAAGCTTTCTTT; CDR3aa: CASRIPQGRATEAFF
j_gene: TRBJ1-2; abundance: few; d_gene: .; v_gene: TRBV7-8; CDR3nt: TGTGCCAGCAGCATAGGGCCTCTCTATGGCTACACCTTC; CDR3aa: CASSIGPLYGYTF
j_gene: TRBJ2-1; abundance: .; d_gene: .; v_gene: TRBV7-2; CDR3nt: TGTGCCAGCAGCCCAACGGAACAGCTTTACAATGAGCAGTTCTTC; CDR3aa: CASSPTEQLYNEQFF
j_gene: TRBJ2-7; abundance: many; d_gene: .; v_gene: TRBV19; CDR3nt: TGTGCCAGTAGTAAAGGCAGCAGATACTACGAGCAGTACTTC; CDR3aa: CASSKGSRYYEQYF
j_gene: TRBJ1-1; abundance: few; d_gene: .; v_gene: TRBV5-1; CDR3nt: TGCGCCAGCAGGCAGGACAGTTCGATGGCTTTCTTT; CDR3aa: CASRQDSSMAFF
j_gene: TRBJ1-1; abundance: .; d_gene: TRBD1; v_gene: TRBV9; CDR3nt: TGTGCCAGCAGCGTAGGGGAGGGGGCCGTCACTGAAGCTTTCTTT; CDR3aa: CASSVGEGAVTEAFF
j_gene: TRBJ1-1; abundance: few; d_gene: .; v_gene: TRBV27; CDR3nt: TGTGCCAGCAGTCCGGATTGGGACACAAGTACGATGAACACTGAAGCTTTCTTT; CDR3aa: CASSPDWDTSTMNTEAFF
j_gene: TRBJ2-1; abundance: .; d_gene: .; v_gene: TRBV20-1; CDR3nt: TGCAGTGCTAGACGAGGGGGGCTGGTTGAGCAGTTCTTC; CDR3aa: CSARRGGLVEQFF
j_gene: TRBJ1-1; abundance: .; d_gene: .; v_gene: TRBV24-1; CDR3nt: TGTGCCACCAGTGCCCGCAGGGGCATGAACACTGAAGCTTTCTTT; CDR3aa: CATSARRGMNTEAFF
j_gene: TRBJ2-6; abundance: .; d_gene: .; v_gene: TRBV6-5; CDR3nt: TGTGCCAGCAGTTATGGGTTTGTCCTTGGCTCTGGGGCCAACGTCCTGACTTTC; CDR3aa: CASSYGFVLGSGANVLTF
j_gene: TRBJ2-7; abundance: few; d_gene: .; v_gene: TRBV4-3; CDR3nt: TGCGCCAGCAGCCAAGGGCAGGTGAGCTACGAGCAGTACTTC; CDR3aa: CASSQGQVSYEQYF
j_gene: TRBJ2-2; abundance: .; d_gene: .; v_gene: TRBV5-4; CDR3nt: TGTGCCAGCAGCTTGGAGGAGGCAGGACCCACCGGGGAGCTGTTTTTT; CDR3aa: CASSLEEAGPTGELFF